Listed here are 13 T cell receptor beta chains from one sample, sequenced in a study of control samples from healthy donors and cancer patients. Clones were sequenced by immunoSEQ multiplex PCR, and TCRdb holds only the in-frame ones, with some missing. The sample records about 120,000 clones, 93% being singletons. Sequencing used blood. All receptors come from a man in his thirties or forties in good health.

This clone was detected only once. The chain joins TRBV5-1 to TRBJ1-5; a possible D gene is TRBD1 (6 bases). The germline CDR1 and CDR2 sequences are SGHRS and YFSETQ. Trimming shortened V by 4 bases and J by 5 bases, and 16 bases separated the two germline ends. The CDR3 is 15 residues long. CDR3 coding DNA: TGCGCCAGCAGCCCAAAAGGGGAGGGGGATCAGCCCCAGCATTTT. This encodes CASSPKGEGDQPQHF.

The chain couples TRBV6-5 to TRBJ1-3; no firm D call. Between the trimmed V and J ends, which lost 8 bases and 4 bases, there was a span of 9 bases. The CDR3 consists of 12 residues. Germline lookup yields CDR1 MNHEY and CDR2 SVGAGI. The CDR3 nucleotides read TGTGCCAGCTCAAACTCCGGAAACACCATATATTTT. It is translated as CASSNSGNTIYF.

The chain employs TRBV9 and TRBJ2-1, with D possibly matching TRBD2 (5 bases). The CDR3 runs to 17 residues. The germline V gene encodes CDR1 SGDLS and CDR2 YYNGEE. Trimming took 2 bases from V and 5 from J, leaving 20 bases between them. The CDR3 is CASSVNSVSPYNNEQFF. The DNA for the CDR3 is TGTGCCAGCAGCGTTAATAGCGTGTCCCCGTACAACAATGAGCAGTTCTTC.

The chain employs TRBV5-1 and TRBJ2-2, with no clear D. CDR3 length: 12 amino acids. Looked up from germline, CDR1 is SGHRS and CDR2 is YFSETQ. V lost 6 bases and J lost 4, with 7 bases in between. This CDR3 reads CASNPLTGELFF. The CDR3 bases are TGCGCCAGCAACCCTCTCACCGGGGAGCTGTTTTTT. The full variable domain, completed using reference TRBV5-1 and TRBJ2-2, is KAGVTQTPRYLIKTRGQQVTLSCSPISGHRSVSWYQQTPGQGLQFLFEYFSETQRNKGNFPGRFSGRQFSNSRSEMNVSTLELGDSALYLCASNPLTGELFFGEGSRLTVL.

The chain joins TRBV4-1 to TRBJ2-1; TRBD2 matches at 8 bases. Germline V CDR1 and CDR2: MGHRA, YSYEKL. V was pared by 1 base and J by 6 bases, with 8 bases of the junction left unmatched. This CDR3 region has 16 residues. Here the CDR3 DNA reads TGCGCCAGCAGCCAAGGACGGGGGGGCTTAGCCAATGAGCAGTTCTTC. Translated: CASSQGRGGLANEQFF.

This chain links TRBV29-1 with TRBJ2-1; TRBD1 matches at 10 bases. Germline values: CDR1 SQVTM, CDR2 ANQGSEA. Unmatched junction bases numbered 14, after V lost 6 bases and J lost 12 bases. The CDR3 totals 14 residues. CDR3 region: CSVTGQGRPRGQFF. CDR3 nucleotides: TGCAGCGTCACGGGACAGGGGAGACCTAGAGGGCAGTTCTTC.

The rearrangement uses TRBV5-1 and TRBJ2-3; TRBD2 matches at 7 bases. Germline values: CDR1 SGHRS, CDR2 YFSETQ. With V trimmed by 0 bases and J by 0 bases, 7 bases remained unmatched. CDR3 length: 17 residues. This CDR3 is CASSLAWGGSSTDTQYF. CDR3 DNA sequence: TGCGCCAGCAGCTTGGCCTGGGGGGGATCTAGCACAGATACGCAGTATTTT.

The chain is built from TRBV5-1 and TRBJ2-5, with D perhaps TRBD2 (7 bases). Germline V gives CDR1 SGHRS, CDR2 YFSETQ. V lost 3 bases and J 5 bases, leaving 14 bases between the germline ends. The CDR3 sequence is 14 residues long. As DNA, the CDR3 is TGCGCCAGCAGCTCCCGAGGGGGGGGCGAGACCCAGTACTTC. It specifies CASSSRGGGETQYF.

The DNA for the CDR3 is TGTGCCAGCACCGGGACAGGGGCTGAAGCTTTCTTT. Its translation: CASTGTGAEAFF. The genes are TRBV12-3 or TRBV12-4 and TRBJ1-1; 10 bases are shared with TRBD1. Trimming cost V 7 bases and J 6 bases; bases outside gene matches: 2. The CDR3 is made up of 12 amino acids.

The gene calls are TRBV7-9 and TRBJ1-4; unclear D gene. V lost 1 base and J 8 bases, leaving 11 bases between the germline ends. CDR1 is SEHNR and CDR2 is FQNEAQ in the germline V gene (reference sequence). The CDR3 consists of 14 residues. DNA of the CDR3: TGTGCCAGCAGCTTAGTGTCGGCAGGAGAAAAACTGTTTTTT. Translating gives CASSLVSAGEKLFF.

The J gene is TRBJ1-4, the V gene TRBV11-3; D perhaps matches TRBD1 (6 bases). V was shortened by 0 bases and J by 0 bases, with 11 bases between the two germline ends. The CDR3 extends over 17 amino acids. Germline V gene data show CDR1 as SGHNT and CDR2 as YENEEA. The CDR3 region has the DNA TGTGCCAGCAGCTTAGAACAGGGTTTTCCAACTAATGAAAAACTGTTTTTT. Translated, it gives CASSLEQGFPTNEKLFF.

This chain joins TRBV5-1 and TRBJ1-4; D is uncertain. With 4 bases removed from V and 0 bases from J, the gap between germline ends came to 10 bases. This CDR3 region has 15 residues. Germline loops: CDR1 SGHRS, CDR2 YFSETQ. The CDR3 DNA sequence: TGCGCCAGCAGCCTGGGATCTGCAACTAATGAAAAACTGTTTTTT. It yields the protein CASSLGSATNEKLFF.

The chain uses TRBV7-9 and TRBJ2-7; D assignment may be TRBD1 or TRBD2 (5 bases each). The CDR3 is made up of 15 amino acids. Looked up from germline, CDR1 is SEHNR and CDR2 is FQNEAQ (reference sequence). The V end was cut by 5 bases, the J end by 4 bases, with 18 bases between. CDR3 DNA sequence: TGTGCCAGCAGCGAACGGGACGGACCGACTTACGAGCAGTACTTC. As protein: CASSERDGPTYEQYF.